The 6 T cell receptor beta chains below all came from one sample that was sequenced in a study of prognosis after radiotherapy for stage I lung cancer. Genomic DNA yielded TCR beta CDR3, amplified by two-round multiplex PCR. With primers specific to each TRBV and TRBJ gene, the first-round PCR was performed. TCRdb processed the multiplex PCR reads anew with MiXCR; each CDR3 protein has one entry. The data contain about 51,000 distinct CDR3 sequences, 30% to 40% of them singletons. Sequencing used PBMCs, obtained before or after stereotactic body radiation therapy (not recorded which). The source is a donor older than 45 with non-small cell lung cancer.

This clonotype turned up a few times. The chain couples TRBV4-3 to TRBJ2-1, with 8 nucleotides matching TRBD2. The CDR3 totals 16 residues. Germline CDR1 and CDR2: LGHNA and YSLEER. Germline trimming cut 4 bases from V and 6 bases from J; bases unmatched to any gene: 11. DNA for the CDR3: TGCGCCAGCAGCCCGCGAGGGCGGGAGGCCATCAATGAGCAGTTCTTC. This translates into CASSPRGREAINEQFF.

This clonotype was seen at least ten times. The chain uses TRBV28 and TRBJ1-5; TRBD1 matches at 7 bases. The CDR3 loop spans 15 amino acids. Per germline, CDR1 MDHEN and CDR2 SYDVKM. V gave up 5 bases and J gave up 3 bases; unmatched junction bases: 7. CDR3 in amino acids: CASSTPTGYNQPQHF. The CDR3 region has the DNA TGTGCCAGCAGTACACCGACAGGGTACAATCAGCCCCAGCATTTT. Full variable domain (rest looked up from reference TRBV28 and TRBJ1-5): DVKVTQSSRYLVKRTGEKVFLECVQDMDHENMFWYRQDPGLGLRLIYFSYDVKMKEKGDIPEGYSVSREKKERFSLILESASTNQTSMYLCASSTPTGYNQPQHFGDGTRLSIL.

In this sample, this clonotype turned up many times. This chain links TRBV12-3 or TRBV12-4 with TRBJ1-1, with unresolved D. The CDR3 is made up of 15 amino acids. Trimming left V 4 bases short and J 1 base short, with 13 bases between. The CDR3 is CASSSAAARNTEAFF. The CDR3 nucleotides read TGTGCCAGCAGTTCGGCGGCCGCTAGGAACACTGAAGCTTTCTTT.

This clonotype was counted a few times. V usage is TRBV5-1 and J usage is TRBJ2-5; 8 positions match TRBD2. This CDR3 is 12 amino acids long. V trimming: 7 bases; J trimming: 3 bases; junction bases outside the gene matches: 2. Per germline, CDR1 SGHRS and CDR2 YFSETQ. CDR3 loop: CASWRGEETQYF. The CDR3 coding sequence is TGCGCCAGCTGGCGGGGGGAAGAGACCCAGTACTTC.

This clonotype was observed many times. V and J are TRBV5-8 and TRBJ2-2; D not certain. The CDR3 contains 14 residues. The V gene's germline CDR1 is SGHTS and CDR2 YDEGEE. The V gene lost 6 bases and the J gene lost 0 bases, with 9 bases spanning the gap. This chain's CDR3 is CASTVGPNTGELFF. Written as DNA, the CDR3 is TGTGCCAGCACTGTCGGTCCGAACACCGGGGAGCTGTTTTTT.

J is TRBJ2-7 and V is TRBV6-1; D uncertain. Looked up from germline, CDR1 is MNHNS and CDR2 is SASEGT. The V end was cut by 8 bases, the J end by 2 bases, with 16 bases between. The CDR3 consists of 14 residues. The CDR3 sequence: CASLILVRTYEQYF. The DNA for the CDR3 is TGTGCCAGCCTCATCCTCGTGAGGACCTACGAGCAGTACTTC.